This paragraph reports one T cell receptor (beta chain). Its antigen is unknown. The missing conserved phenylalanine or tryptophan at the end of this CDR3 makes a read error likely. This record comes from a study of molecular identifiers for immune sequencing clone quantification. The wider study: Replicate runs used RNA from 20,000 or 100,000 naive CD8 cells, which was split five ways into aliquots, and four of those aliquots were then sequenced.

The study, taken as a whole, reports: A single cell's spiked Jurkat TCR RNA was reportedly detectable among 900,000 to 1,000,000 naive cells. Clones that exceeded 20 RNA copies held over 99% of effector molecules, yet under 1% in naive cells.

As CD8+CD4-CCR7+CD45RA+ cells, naive CD8 T cells were sorted. Germline values: CDR1 LGHNT, CDR2 FRNRAP. The CDR3 covers 17 residues. With 0 bases removed from V and 0 bases from J, the gap between germline ends came to 12 bases. TCRdb processed the PCR reads anew with MiXCR; each CDR3 protein has one entry. Here the sample spans about 640,000 distinct CDR3 sequences, 15% to 20% being singletons. The clonotype comes from a human donor in good health. Some libraries in this study had Jurkat cell RNA spiked in. The chain couples TRBV12-5 to TRBJ2-1; D is possibly TRBD2 (6 bases). Sequenced sample: naive CD8+ T cells from blood, with Jurkat cell RNA spiked in. Subset of the sample: FACS-sorted CD8+CD4-CCR7+CD45RA+ naive T cells. The CDR3 bases are TGTGCTAGTGGTTTGGTACTGGCGGGAAGCTCCTACAATGAGCAGTTCTCC. Translated: CASGLVLAGSSYNEQFS.